A single sample gave rise to the 21 T cell receptor beta chains below, sequenced in a study of post-analysis software for immune sequencing data. General study results and limits: Elevated frequency relative to controls characterized about 5 TRBV segments in patients, TRBV5-6, TRBV5-1 and TRBV20-1 among them.

No antigen is known for these receptors. Unique molecular identifiers had been added to the TCR beta cDNA libraries. Using its own MiXCR run on the PCR reads, TCRdb lists one record per CDR3 protein. The sample has about 800,000 distinct CDR3 sequences, 25% to 30% seen once. Sequences were obtained from blood. These receptors were taken from a girl aged 10-17 years with multiple sclerosis.

There are a few counts of this clonotype. The rearrangement uses TRBV12-5 and TRBJ2-1; D not resolved. V lost 3 bases, J lost 14 bases, and 14 bases lay in between. Germline V gives CDR1 LGHNT, CDR2 FRNRAP. This CDR3 region has 12 residues. The CDR3: CASGFLYDWEFF. The CDR3 region has the DNA TGTGCTAGTGGTTTTCTTTACGATTGGGAGTTCTTC.

This clonotype was seen more than once but under ten times. This chain links TRBV28 with TRBJ2-7; D is possibly TRBD1 (5 bases). The CDR3 extends over 14 amino acids. The germline V gene has CDR1 MDHEN and CDR2 SYDVKM. Trimming cost V 6 bases and J 4 bases, with 16 bases left between them. The DNA for the CDR3 is TGTGCCAGCAGAGGGGCAGCGAATTTTTACGAGCAGTACTTC. Its protein product is CASRGAANFYEQYF.

V is TRBV6-5 and J is TRBJ2-3; D is perhaps TRBD2 (7 bases). This CDR3 has 14 residues. Trimming took 8 bases from V and 2 from J, leaving 14 bases between them. Germline CDR1 is MNHEY and CDR2 is SVGAGI. The CDR3 nucleotides are TGTGCCAGCTCCCGGGGGGCTCCCACAGATACGCAGTATTTT. Translated, it gives CASSRGAPTDTQYF.

This clonotype was seen repeatedly, ten times or more. The chain recombines TRBV7-2 with TRBJ2-3; TRBD1 matches at 7 bases. Germline V CDR1 and CDR2: SGHTA, FQGNSA. The CDR3 is 16 residues long. Germline trimming cut 0 bases from V and 2 bases from J; bases unmatched to any gene: 5. The chain's CDR3 is CASSLASTGVTDTQYF. Here the CDR3 DNA reads TGTGCCAGCAGCTTAGCCTCAACAGGGGTCACAGATACGCAGTATTTT.

The chain uses TRBV3-1 and TRBJ1-5, with TRBD1 matching over 7 bases. The CDR3 has 17 amino acids. Germline trimming cut 3 bases from V and 4 bases from J; bases unmatched to any gene: 12. The V gene's germline CDR1 is LGHDT and CDR2 YNNKEL (reference sequence). DNA for the CDR3: TGTGCCAGCAGCCAGGGGACCGGGACAGATCGAAATCAGCCCCAGCATTTT. Protein product: CASSQGTGTDRNQPQHF.

This chain uses TRBV3-1 with TRBJ2-3, with 8 bases matching TRBD1. The J segment lost 10 bases and the V segment lost 2 bases, leaving 8 bases of the junction unmatched. This CDR3 has 14 amino acids. Germline V gene lookup returns CDR1 LGHDT and CDR2 YNNKEL (reference sequence). Here the CDR3 reads CASSQNRGSDAQYF. The CDR3 nucleotides are TGTGCCAGCAGCCAAAACAGGGGGTCGGATGCGCAGTATTTT.

This chain links TRBV12-3 or TRBV12-4 with TRBJ2-1; D may be TRBD2 (6 bases). CDR3 length: 13 residues. V lost 3 bases and J lost 8, with 11 bases in between. The CDR3 loop reads CASSFRGSDEQFF. The DNA of the CDR3 is TGTGCCAGCAGTTTTCGGGGGAGCGATGAGCAGTTCTTC.

This clonotype appeared once. This chain uses TRBV2 with TRBJ2-1; 15 nucleotides agree with TRBD2. Germline V CDR1 and CDR2: SNHLY, FYNNEI. The CDR3 has 16 amino acids. V trimming: 8 bases; J trimming: 9 bases; junction bases outside the gene matches: 11. The CDR3 DNA reads as TGTGCCAGCGACAAGCCGGGACTAGCGGGAGGCGGTGAGCAGTTCTTC. This sequence encodes CASDKPGLAGGGEQFF.

The J gene is TRBJ1-1, the V gene TRBV20-1; 7 nucleotides agree with TRBD1. This CDR3 spans 15 amino acids. J was trimmed by 3 bases and V by 3 bases; bases with no gene match: 10. Germline V gives CDR1 DFQATT, CDR2 SNEGSKA (reference sequence). This chain's CDR3 is CSARGTVAPHTEAFF. The CDR3, as DNA: TGCAGTGCTAGGGGGACAGTGGCCCCCCACACTGAAGCTTTCTTT.

Points on this clonotype: It is likely a read error, because the conserved phenylalanine at the end of the CDR3 is missing. The V and J genes are TRBV6-5 and TRBJ1-5; 7 nucleotides line up with TRBD1. The CDR3 is 16 residues long. CDR1 is MNHEY, CDR2 SVGAGI, per germline. Trimming at V came to 6 bases and at J to 0 bases, leaving 8 bases not matched to a gene. CDR3 nucleotides: TGTGCCAGCAGCCCGACAGGGACCTATAGCAATCAGCCCCAGCATTGT. As protein: CASSPTGTYSNQPQHC.

This clonotype has only a few counts. The V call is TRBV18, the J call TRBJ2-5; D is unclear. In germline, CDR1 is KGHSH, CDR2 LQKENI. The germline V and J ends were trimmed by 5 bases and 1 base, with 11 bases remaining between them. The CDR3 totals 14 residues. The CDR3: CASSEHIGQETQYF. The CDR3 nucleotides are TGTGCCAGCTCAGAACATATCGGCCAAGAGACCCAGTACTTC.

This chain connects TRBV7-9 to TRBJ1-6; TRBD1 might be the D (5 bases). Germline CDR1 and CDR2: SEHNR and FQNEAQ (reference sequence). The CDR3 has 15 amino acids. Trimming left V 5 bases short and J 5 bases short, with 13 bases between. The CDR3 nucleotides read TGTGCCAGCAGCCCCACGACGGGGGATAATTCACCCCTCCACTTT. The encoded protein is CASSPTTGDNSPLHF.

At least ten counts were recorded for this clonotype. The chain is built from TRBV7-9 and TRBJ2-1; D remains unclear. Trimming pared 0 bases from V and 10 bases from J, leaving 4 bases between. CDR1 SEHNR and CDR2 FQNEAQ come from the germline V gene (reference sequence). The CDR3 has 11 amino acids. The chain's CDR3 is CASSLAIEQFF. The CDR3 nucleotides read TGTGCCAGCAGCTTAGCGATAGAGCAGTTCTTC.

This clonotype was recorded once. A much larger clone lies a single base off, so this may be a read error. V and J are TRBV29-1 and TRBJ2-3; D unclear. This CDR3 comprises 11 residues. V was shortened by 7 bases and J by 4 bases, with 9 bases between the two germline ends. CDR1 and CDR2 from the germline V gene are SQVTM and ANQGSEA. CDR3 sequence reads: CSADRADTQYF. The CDR3 nucleotides read TGCAGCGCTGACCGTGCAGATACGCAGTATTTT.

This clonotype has only a few counts. The rearrangement links TRBV20-1 to TRBJ2-1; the D is unclear. V was shortened by 1 base and J by 0 bases, with 10 bases between the two germline ends. There are 15 residues in the CDR3. Per the germline V gene, CDR1 is DFQATT and CDR2 is SNEGSKA (reference sequence). CDR3 amino acids: CSARVMKSSYNEQFF. As DNA, the CDR3 is TGCAGTGCTAGAGTAATGAAAAGCTCCTACAATGAGCAGTTCTTC.

The CDR3 DNA follows: TGTGCCAGCAGTCGATCAAGCTCCTACAATGAGCAGTACTTC. Translated: CASSRSSSYNEQYF. This chain connects TRBV6-2 or TRBV6-3 to TRBJ2-1; D is unresolved. The J call is doubtful: the DNA matches TRBJ2-7 better. The CDR3 extends over 14 amino acids. CDR1 is MNHEY, CDR2 SVGEGT, per germline.

The chain links TRBV28 to TRBJ2-5; D may match TRBD1 or TRBD2 (6 bases each). The ends were cut back, 6 bases at V and 1 base at J, with 9 bases in the middle. This CDR3 has 13 amino acids. Germline loops: CDR1 MDHEN, CDR2 SYDVKM. The CDR3 DNA is TGTGCCAGCAGGGAGGGGGGCCAAGAGACCCAGTACTTC. Translating gives CASREGGQETQYF. Variable domain in full (rest from reference TRBV28 and TRBJ2-5): DVKVTQSSRYLVKRTGEKVFLECVQDMDHENMFWYRQDPGLGLRLIYFSYDVKMKEKGDIPEGYSVSREKKERFSLILESASTNQTSMYLCASREGGQETQYFGPGTRLLVL.

This clonotype was picked up many times. This rearrangement joins TRBV20-1 to TRBJ1-4, with D unresolved. V gave up 5 bases and J gave up 7 bases, with 14 bases separating them. This CDR3 has 13 residues. Per the germline V gene, CDR1 is DFQATT and CDR2 is SNEGSKA (reference sequence). CDR3 sequence: CSARGGAGEKLFF. The CDR3 nucleotides are TGCAGTGCTCGAGGAGGAGCGGGTGAAAAACTGTTTTTT.

The V and J genes are TRBV7-2 and TRBJ1-2, with D uncertain. The V gene's germline CDR1 is SGHTA and CDR2 FQGNSA. CDR3 length: 13 amino acids. V gave up 5 bases and J gave up 8 bases, with 15 bases separating them. CDR3 residues: CASSLPGGVGYTF. CDR3 DNA: TGTGCCAGCAGCCTCCCCGGTGGGGTCGGCTACACCTTC.

In nucleotides, the CDR3 is TGTGCCAGCAGGATACCCGGGCCTAGCCGAGACAATGAGCAGTTCTTC. This translates into CASRIPGPSRDNEQFF. The chain couples TRBV12-3 or TRBV12-4 to TRBJ2-1; a possible D gene is TRBD2 (5 bases). V was cut by 6 bases and J by 5 bases, with 20 bases left in between. This CDR3 is 16 amino acids long.

V is TRBV5-1 and J is TRBJ1-5; D is uncertain. Germline loops: CDR1 SGHRS, CDR2 YFSETQ. The CDR3 runs 14 residues. The V gene lost 5 bases and the J gene lost 3 bases, with 12 bases spanning the gap. Here the CDR3 DNA reads TGCGCCAGCAGATCGGACGGCTCCAATCAGCCCCAGCATTTT. Protein: CASRSDGSNQPQHF.